Listed below are T cell receptor beta chains from one sample, sequenced in a study of blood T cell repertoires in COVID-19. The repertoire was sequenced with immunoSEQ multiplex PCR; TCRdb's copy has only in-frame clones and lacks some. Here the sample spans under 200,000 clones, roughly nine tenths being singletons. The sample was peripheral blood. The receptors here all came from a woman older than 75 in a cohort sampled during active or convalescent COVID-19. Both conserved end residues are part of each CDR3. The order of the fields is D gene, clone size, V gene, J gene, CDR3 protein, CDR3 DNA. The D gene is left open where the match is weak. Only some rows state a clone size, as once, few, many or a class for expanded clones.

D gene: .; clone size: .; V gene: TRBV2; J gene: TRBJ1-2; CDR3 protein: CASSESQAGYTF; CDR3 DNA: TGTGCCAGCAGTGAGAGTCAGGCGGGCTACACCTTC
D gene: TRBD1; clone size: .; V gene: TRBV24-1; J gene: TRBJ1-2; CDR3 protein: CATRGTAEGYTF; CDR3 DNA: TGTGCCACCAGGGGGACAGCTGAAGGCTACACCTTC
D gene: TRBD1; clone size: .; V gene: TRBV5-8; J gene: TRBJ1-3; CDR3 protein: CASSRWGTAANSGNTIYF; CDR3 DNA: TGTGCCAGCAGCCGCTGGGGGACAGCGGCGAATTCTGGAAACACCATATATTTT
D gene: .; clone size: .; V gene: TRBV7-9; J gene: TRBJ1-3; CDR3 protein: CASRKERGAGNTIYF; CDR3 DNA: TGTGCCAGCAGGAAAGAGCGGGGCGCCGGAAACACCATATATTTT
D gene: .; clone size: once; V gene: TRBV7-2; J gene: TRBJ1-5; CDR3 protein: CASSFHTSNQPQHF; CDR3 DNA: TGTGCCAGCAGCTTTCACACAAGCAATCAGCCCCAGCATTTT
D gene: .; clone size: once; V gene: TRBV11-3; J gene: TRBJ2-3; CDR3 protein: CASSSRPQGTDTQYF; CDR3 DNA: TGTGCCAGCAGCTCCCGGCCCCAGGGCACAGATACGCAGTATTTT
D gene: .; clone size: .; V gene: TRBV20-1; J gene: TRBJ2-3; CDR3 protein: CSAERQDTQYF; CDR3 DNA: TGCAGTGCAGAACGACAGGATACGCAGTATTTT
D gene: .; clone size: .; V gene: TRBV12-3/TRBV12-4; J gene: TRBJ1-1; CDR3 protein: CASSFGRTEAFF; CDR3 DNA: TGTGCCAGCAGTTTCGGGAGGACAGAAGCTTTCTTT
D gene: .; clone size: .; V gene: TRBV6-5; J gene: TRBJ2-2; CDR3 protein: CASSYSRVNTGELFF; CDR3 DNA: TGTGCCAGCAGTTACTCGAGGGTGAACACCGGGGAGCTGTTTTTT
D gene: TRBD1; clone size: .; V gene: TRBV7-2; J gene: TRBJ1-1; CDR3 protein: CASSLGQGLSTEAFF; CDR3 DNA: TGTGCCAGCAGCCTGGGACAGGGGCTTTCCACTGAAGCTTTCTTT
D gene: .; clone size: .; V gene: TRBV18; J gene: TRBJ1-1; CDR3 protein: CASSPQGNTEAFF; CDR3 DNA: TGTGCCAGCTCACCGCAGGGGAACACTGAAGCTTTCTTT
D gene: TRBD2; clone size: .; V gene: TRBV2; J gene: TRBJ2-1; CDR3 protein: CASSTLAGGPARQFF; CDR3 DNA: TGTGCCAGCAGCACCTTAGCGGGGGGGCCGGCGAGGCAGTTCTTC